The next 30 T cell receptor beta chains were all read from a single sample in a study of blood T cell repertoires in COVID-19 (dated by TCRdb to the early 2020s). The library was generated by the immunoSEQ multiplex PCR assay. TCRdb mirrors the immuneACCESS table, restricted to in-frame sequences. Some clones are absent from its copies; in checked studies, under half trace to an unresolved V gene, and the reason for the others is unknown. The sample includes 150,000 to 200,000 clones, with around 89% observed a single time. The ten most abundant clones make up approximately 2% of the sample. The sequencing sample was made of peripheral blood. The receptor set was obtained from a man younger than 35 who had recovered from COVID-19.

V is TRBV7-2 and J is TRBJ1-2, with TRBD1 matching 11 bases. The V gene end was trimmed by 5 bases and the J gene end by 2 bases; junction bases not matched to a gene: 4. Germline loops: CDR1 SGHTA, CDR2 FQGNSA. The length of the CDR3 is 15 residues. The CDR3 is CASSPWTGGNYGYTF. DNA for the CDR3: TGTGCCAGCAGCCCATGGACAGGGGGCAACTATGGCTACACCTTC.

The chain links TRBV18 to TRBJ1-1, with D possibly TRBD1 on 5 matching bases. Trimming stripped 2 bases from V and 3 bases from J, with 13 bases between. The germline CDR1 and CDR2 sequences are KGHSH and LQKENI. This CDR3 spans 15 amino acids. The DNA for the CDR3 is TGTGCCAGCTCACCAGGTCAGGGTGCTTACACTGAAGCTTTCTTT. Translating gives CASSPGQGAYTEAFF.

The chain is built from TRBV6-1 and TRBJ2-7; 8 bases are a match to TRBD2. The CDR3 is 16 amino acids. Trimming removed 0 bases from V and 5 bases from J; junction bases left unmatched: 9. Germline V gene sequence: CDR1 MNHNS, CDR2 SASEGT. Here the CDR3 reads CASSEAQAGGGNEQYF. The CDR3 DNA is TGTGCCAGCAGTGAAGCCCAGGCGGGAGGTGGGAACGAGCAGTACTTC.

Worth noting for this clone: One end of the junction fails to match germline, which may point to a read error. The V gene is TRBV29-1, the J gene TRBJ1-2; 8 nucleotides align to TRBD1. CDR3 length: 13 residues. The germline V gene has CDR1 SQVTM and CDR2 ANQGSEA. CDR3 amino acids: CSVSGQGHYGYTF. The CDR3 region has the DNA TGCAGCGTCAGCGGACAGGGCCACTACGGCTACACCTTC.

V and J are TRBV6-2 or TRBV6-3 and TRBJ1-1; TRBD1 matches 8 bases. Trimming cost V 2 bases and J 0 bases; bases outside gene matches: 8. This CDR3 contains 17 residues. The germline V gene encodes CDR1 MNHEY and CDR2 SVGEGT. CDR3 DNA: TGTGCCAGCAGTTACGGAACGCCAGGGGGCATGAACACTGAAGCTTTCTTT. It translates to CASSYGTPGGMNTEAFF.

The chain combines TRBV4-3 with TRBJ1-2; 9 bases match TRBD1. This CDR3 region has 17 residues. Germline CDR1 and CDR2: LGHNA and YSLEER. Trimming cost V 0 bases and J 4 bases; bases outside gene matches: 9. CDR3 DNA sequence: TGCGCCAGCAGCCAAGAGTTAACAGGGGGCAGGGTCTATGGCTACACCTTC. Protein product: CASSQELTGGRVYGYTF.

This chain joins TRBV4-1 and TRBJ1-1; D gene uncertain. V was trimmed by 1 base and J by 3 bases, leaving 15 bases between them. CDR3 length: 16 residues. From germline, CDR1 is MGHRA and CDR2 YSYEKL. The CDR3 is CASSQVGEGTDTEAFF. The CDR3 nucleotides read TGCGCCAGCAGCCAAGTTGGGGAGGGAACCGACACTGAAGCTTTCTTT.

The table lists this clone with a few counts. The chain carries TRBV7-2 and TRBJ1-1; no reliable D call. CDR3 length equals 15 residues. The V and J ends lost 4 bases and 2 bases respectively, with 14 bases between them. Germline CDR1 and CDR2: SGHTA and FQGNSA. The CDR3 sequence: CASSYRTSANTEAFF. For the CDR3, the DNA is TGTGCCAGCAGCTATAGGACTAGTGCTAACACTGAAGCTTTCTTT.

V usage is TRBV24-1 and J usage is TRBJ2-1; no reliable D call. Germline loops: CDR1 KGHDR, CDR2 SFDVKD. This CDR3 comprises 13 residues. Trimming took off 3 bases at V and 5 bases at J, with 7 bases between the two ends. CDR3 sequence (DNA): TGTGCCACCAGTGATGGCAGTAACAATGAGCAGTTCTTC. Translated, it gives CATSDGSNNEQFF.

The chain uses TRBV19 and TRBJ1-1; D is ambiguous. CDR1 is LNHDA, CDR2 SQIVND, per germline (reference sequence). Trimming removed 2 bases from V and 1 base from J, with 11 bases in between. There are 15 residues in the CDR3. Here the CDR3 reads CASSILGRSNTEAFF. The CDR3 coding sequence is TGTGCCAGTAGTATACTCGGTCGCTCGAACACTGAAGCTTTCTTT.

V is TRBV28 and J is TRBJ2-5; the D gene is possibly TRBD1 (5 bases). V was clipped by 3 bases and J by 5 bases, with 13 bases between them. CDR1 and CDR2 from the germline V gene are MDHEN and SYDVKM. The CDR3 is 14 amino acids. The CDR3 sequence: CASSLQGFRETQYF. CDR3 coding DNA: TGTGCCAGCAGTTTGCAGGGTTTTAGGGAGACCCAGTACTTC.

The chain joins TRBV27 to TRBJ1-3; D not certain. V lost 3 bases and J 2 bases, leaving 5 bases between the germline ends. The CDR3 consists of 13 residues. Germline V gene data show CDR1 as MNHEY and CDR2 as SMNVEV (reference sequence). Here the CDR3 reads CASSLAAGNTIYF. CDR3 nucleotides: TGTGCCAGCAGTTTGGCGGCTGGAAACACCATATATTTT.

This chain connects TRBV28 to TRBJ2-1; the D is unclear. Germline CDR1 and CDR2: MDHEN and SYDVKM. The CDR3 covers 11 residues. Trimming removed 8 bases at V and 7 bases at J, with 9 bases between. CDR3 sequence reads: CASSSWNEQFF. The CDR3 DNA reads TGTGCCAGCTCGAGTTGGAATGAGCAGTTCTTC.

This clone appeared a few times. V is TRBV4-2 and J is TRBJ1-2; 8 nucleotides match TRBD1. Germline V gene data show CDR1 as LGHNA and CDR2 as YNFKEQ. The CDR3 covers 15 residues. Trimming removed 1 base from V and 6 bases from J; junction bases left unmatched: 7. The CDR3 here is CASSQVQGAGDGYTF. DNA of the CDR3: TGTGCCAGCAGCCAAGTTCAGGGGGCGGGCGATGGCTACACCTTC.

This chain joins TRBV7-2 and TRBJ1-6; D perhaps matches TRBD1 (5 bases). This CDR3 has 12 amino acids. Germline V gene data show CDR1 as SGHTA and CDR2 as FQGNSA. V was clipped by 8 bases and J by 9 bases, with 11 bases between them. This CDR3 is CASERRGSPLHF. The CDR3 coding sequence is TGTGCCAGCGAAAGGAGGGGTTCACCCCTCCACTTT. Supplemented by reference TRBV7-2 and TRBJ1-6, the full variable domain reads GAGVSQSPSNKVTEKGKDVELRCDPISGHTALYWYRQSLGQGLEFLIYFQGNSAPDKSGLPSDRFSAERTGGSVSTLTIQRTQQEDSAVYLCASERRGSPLHFGNGTRLTVT.

This rearrangement joins TRBV5-5 to TRBJ1-6; TRBD1 matches 9 bases. Germline V gene sequence: CDR1 SGHKS, CDR2 YYEKEE (reference sequence). This CDR3 contains 18 residues. After removal of 0 bases from V and 6 bases from J, the junction contained 10 bases not matched to a gene. CDR3 protein: CASSLAWDRVGRNSPLHF. CDR3 DNA sequence: TGTGCCAGCAGCTTGGCATGGGACAGGGTAGGACGTAATTCACCCCTCCACTTT.

This clone was seen once. The chain links TRBV27 to TRBJ2-7, with TRBD2 matching 8 bases. V shed 3 bases and J 7 bases; nucleotides not matched to a gene: 8. CDR3 size: 14 residues. Germline CDR1 MNHEY, CDR2 SMNVEV (reference sequence). This CDR3 is CASSFGAGAGEQYF. DNA for the CDR3: TGTGCCAGCAGTTTCGGAGCGGGAGCGGGTGAGCAGTACTTC.

The V call is TRBV6-5, the J call TRBJ2-3, with 11 bases fitting TRBD2. This CDR3 is built from 15 residues. Trimming at V came to 6 bases and at J to 4 bases, leaving 6 bases not matched to a gene. Germline V CDR1 and CDR2: MNHEY, SVGAGI. CDR3 nucleotide sequence: TGTGCCAGCAGCCTAGGACTAGCGGGCTCAGATACGCAGTATTTT. This sequence encodes CASSLGLAGSDTQYF.

The genes are TRBV29-1 and TRBJ1-2, with 8 bases matching TRBD1. Germline assignment: CDR1 SQVTM and CDR2 ANQGSEA. The CDR3 consists of 12 residues. V lost 4 bases, J lost 2 bases, and 0 bases stayed unmatched. The CDR3 nucleotides are TGCAGCGTTGGGACAGGGAACTATGGCTACACCTTC. Translated, it gives CSVGTGNYGYTF. Full variable domain (rest looked up from reference TRBV29-1 and TRBJ1-2): SAVISQKPSRDICQRGTSLTIQCQVDSQVTMMFWYRQQPGQSLTLIATANQGSEATYESGFVIDKFPISRPNLTFSTLTVSNMSPEDSSIYLCSVGTGNYGYTFGSGTRLTVV.

The J gene is TRBJ2-7, the V gene TRBV11-3; 11 bases match TRBD2. The V and J ends lost 5 bases and 2 bases, in that order; junction bases with no gene match: 5. Per the germline V gene, CDR1 is SGHNT and CDR2 is YENEEA. The CDR3 consists of 15 residues. DNA of the CDR3: TGTGCCAGCAGCCTACTAGCGGGAGAGCCCTACGAGCAGTACTTC. Its protein is CASSLLAGEPYEQYF.

The chain uses TRBV27 and TRBJ2-7; no clear D gene. Looked up from germline, CDR1 is MNHEY and CDR2 is SMNVEV (reference sequence). Trimming removed 5 bases at V and 0 bases at J, with 8 bases between. CDR3 length equals 13 residues. DNA of the CDR3: TGTGCCAGCAGTCTAACTAACTCCTACGAGCAGTACTTC. This sequence encodes CASSLTNSYEQYF.

J is TRBJ1-1 and V is TRBV7-9; TRBD1 might be the D (6 bases). The CDR3 runs 15 residues. Germline V gives CDR1 SEHNR, CDR2 FQNEAQ (reference sequence). V was trimmed by 2 bases and J by 4 bases, leaving 14 bases between them. The CDR3 nucleotides are TGTGCCAGCAGCTTAATGGGAGGGGGGATCACTGAAGCTTTCTTT. Its translation is CASSLMGGGITEAFF.

The chain couples TRBV28 to TRBJ1-3; 7 bases are a match to TRBD1. V gave up 2 bases and J gave up 1 base; unmatched junction bases: 5. Germline CDR1 is MDHEN and CDR2 is SYDVKM. This CDR3 comprises 16 residues. The CDR3 sequence: CASSLVTGSSGNTIYF. In nucleotides, the CDR3 is TGTGCCAGCAGTTTAGTGACAGGGTCTTCTGGAAACACCATATATTTT.

The V and J genes are TRBV19 and TRBJ1-2, with D maybe TRBD1 (5 bases). Trimming shortened V by 5 bases and J by 1 base, and 11 bases separated the two germline ends. This CDR3 has 14 residues. From germline, CDR1 is LNHDA and CDR2 SQIVND (reference sequence). The CDR3 DNA reads TGTGCCAGTAGTGGGGGAGGACTTAACTATGGCTACACCTTC. This codes for CASSGGGLNYGYTF.

The genes are TRBV10-3 and TRBJ2-3; TRBD2 matches at 11 bases. The J segment lost 5 bases and the V segment lost 11 bases, leaving 6 bases of the junction unmatched. Germline CDR1 and CDR2: ENHRY and SYGVKD. This CDR3 region has 13 residues. CDR3 nucleotides: TGTGCCTCTAGCGGGAGGATCGAAGATACGCAGTATTTT. Translating it yields CASSGRIEDTQYF.

This clone was recorded once. This sequence joins TRBV2 and TRBJ2-5, with 9 bases fitting TRBD2. The CDR3 is 16 amino acids. Trimming took 3 bases from V and 5 from J; bases not matched to a gene: 10. Germline V gene data show CDR1 as SNHLY and CDR2 as FYNNEI. CDR3 nucleotides: TGTGCCAGCAGTGAGGACCAGCGGGAGGTTACCGAGACCCAGTACTTC. This gives the protein CASSEDQREVTETQYF.

This clone has only a few counts. The rearrangement uses TRBV11-2 and TRBJ2-7; maybe TRBD2 (7 bases). Trimming stripped 5 bases from V and 4 bases from J, with 21 bases between. The V gene's germline CDR1 is SGHAT and CDR2 FQNNGV. This CDR3 comprises 16 residues. The CDR3 DNA reads as TGTGCCAGCAGCCCGGGAGGACCGGGTAGGGGGTACGAGCAGTACTTC. It is translated as CASSPGGPGRGYEQYF. Complete variable domain (other parts from reference TRBV11-2 and TRBJ2-7): EAGVAQSPRYKIIEKRQSVAFWCNPISGHATLYWYQQILGQGPKLLIQFQNNGVVDDSQLPKDRFSAERLKGVDSTLKIQPAKLEDSAVYLCASSPGGPGRGYEQYFGPGTRLTVT.

The V gene is TRBV27, the J gene TRBJ1-2; maybe TRBD1 (5 bases). Germline loops: CDR1 MNHEY, CDR2 SMNVEV (reference sequence). The CDR3 runs to 11 residues. The V gene lost 7 bases and the J gene lost 7 bases, with 10 bases spanning the gap. CDR3 protein: CASNGGAGYTF. CDR3 in DNA: TGTGCCAGCAATGGAGGGGCTGGCTACACCTTC.

V usage is TRBV3-1 (or the pseudogene TRBV3-2) and J usage is TRBJ2-5; D is ambiguous. The CDR3 sequence is 15 residues long. The germline V and J ends were trimmed by 4 bases and 1 base, with 13 bases remaining between them. Germline assignment: CDR1 LGHDT and CDR2 YNNKEL (reference sequence). The CDR3 loop reads CASSLHSGVQETQYF. The CDR3, as DNA: TGTGCCAGCAGCCTCCATTCCGGTGTCCAAGAGACCCAGTACTTC.

The chain uses TRBV7-9 and TRBJ1-4, with TRBD1 matching 9 bases. Germline V gene sequence: CDR1 SEHNR, CDR2 FQNEAQ (reference sequence). The CDR3 is 15 amino acids. Unmatched junction bases numbered 0, after V lost 1 base and J lost 3 bases. DNA of the CDR3: TGTGCCAGCAGCTTAGGACAGGGGGCTAATGAAAAACTGTTTTTT. Its protein is CASSLGQGANEKLFF.